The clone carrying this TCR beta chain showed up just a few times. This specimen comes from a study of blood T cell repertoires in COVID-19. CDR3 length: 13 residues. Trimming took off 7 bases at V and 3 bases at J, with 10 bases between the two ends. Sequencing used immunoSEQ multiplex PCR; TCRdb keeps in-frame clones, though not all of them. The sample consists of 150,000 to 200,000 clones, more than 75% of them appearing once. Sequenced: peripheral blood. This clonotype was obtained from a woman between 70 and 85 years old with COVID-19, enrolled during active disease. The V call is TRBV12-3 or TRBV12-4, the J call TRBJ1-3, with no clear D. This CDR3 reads CASNPGFGNTIYF. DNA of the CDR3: TGTGCCAGCAATCCCGGGTTTGGAAACACCATATATTTT.